Following are 2 T cell receptor beta chains from one sample sequenced in a study of cytotoxic CD8 clonotypes in ibrutinib-treated CLL. Profiling relied on immunoSEQ multiplex PCR, and the TCRdb table lists in-frame clones only, not all of them. The data contain about 140,000 clones, more than 70% of them singletons. The sequenced sample was PBMCs, obtained after 36 months of ibrutinib treatment. These receptors were obtained from a human donor with chronic lymphocytic leukemia.

The chain carries TRBV5-1 and TRBJ2-7; maybe TRBD2 (5 bases). This CDR3 spans 15 amino acids. Deletions cut 4 bases from V and 9 bases from J, with 23 bases between. CDR1 and CDR2 from the germline V gene are SGHRS and YFSETQ. The CDR3 DNA reads TGCGCCAGCAGCCCGAGCGAAGGGAGTACTACGAGGCAGTACTTC. This codes for CASSPSEGSTTRQYF.

A few counts support this clone. The chain links TRBV6-5 to TRBJ1-3, with 8 positions matching TRBD1. There are 15 residues in the CDR3. CDR1 is MNHEY and CDR2 is SVGAGI in the germline V gene. The J segment lost 7 bases and the V segment lost 6 bases, leaving 11 bases of the junction unmatched. CDR3 coding DNA: TGTGCCAGCAGCTACAATTCTAGACAGGGGAACACCATATATTTT. Its protein is CASSYNSRQGNTIYF.